This record concerns one T cell receptor beta chain sequence. The antigen is unknown. The data belong to a study of T-cell memory formation after mild COVID-19. Overall study results and limits: Among CD4+ contracting clones, most were CM and EM, and CD8+ ones EMRA.

There are 15 residues in the CDR3. J lost 4 bases, V lost 3 bases, and 7 bases had no gene match. TCRdb processed the 5' RACE reads anew with MiXCR; each CDR3 protein has one entry. This repertoire shows 150,000 or so distinct CDR3 sequences, about 14% found once; its top ten account for roughly 13%. The sample consisted of PBMCs or a T cell subset sorted from them (not recorded which). The TCR originated in an adult woman who had mild COVID-19 (a few samples of this study predate the infection). Cell type and time point are not known. This chain joins TRBV12-3 or TRBV12-4 and TRBJ1-2; 8 bases are shared with TRBD1. CDR3 coding DNA: TGTGCCAGCAGTTTCAGCAGGGGGCGCGGCTATGGCTACACCTTC. Protein product: CASSFSRGRGYGYTF.